This is a list of T cell receptor beta chains from one sample in a study of OX40 agonist ivuxolimab in advanced cancers. Profiling relied on immunoSEQ multiplex PCR, and the TCRdb table lists in-frame clones only, not all of them. In the table there are about 84,000 clones, approximately 85% of which are singletons. This specimen was CD4+ or CD8+ T cells sorted from blood, taken in a trial of the OX40 agonist ivuxolimab. The receptors here all came from an adult with an advanced solid tumor such as melanoma, head and neck, liver or kidney cancer. The CDR3 runs from the conserved cysteine through the conserved F or W. The order of the fields is V gene, J gene, CDR3 protein.

>TRBV27|TRBJ2-2
CASSLYERGGPGELFF
>TRBV9|TRBJ2-3
CASSPIALVGTEVPTDTQYF
>TRBV5-1|TRBJ2-1
CASSSLAVANEQFF
>TRBV5-1|TRBJ2-7
CASSLKATGTGVYEQYF
>TRBV30|TRBJ1-6
CAWRHQTGVGSPLHF
>TRBV5-1|TRBJ2-1
CASSESLVSSYNEQFF
>TRBV4-2|TRBJ2-5
CASSQGQRGETQYF
>TRBV5-1|TRBJ2-2
CASSESETGELFF
>TRBV6-5|TRBJ1-2
CASSFGQGRYTF
>TRBV18|TRBJ1-2
CASSPPGYGYTF
>TRBV14|TRBJ2-1
CASSRGLSGSYNEQFF
>TRBV19|TRBJ2-1
CASSPRGETHNEQFF
>TRBV6-5|TRBJ1-6
CASRRPGESPLHF
>TRBV11-2|TRBJ1-1
CASSLVQNTEAFF
>TRBV10-2|TRBJ2-1
CASRARERGPYNEQFF
>TRBV7-9|TRBJ1-1
CASSFISTANTEAFF
>TRBV29-1|TRBJ1-2
CSVEEGTSNGYTF
>TRBV7-7|TRBJ1-1
CASSRYPWGGDTEAFF
>TRBV12-5|TRBJ2-3
CASGLGALGDTQYF
>TRBV5-1|TRBJ2-7
CASSLGTSGPCEQYF
>TRBV28|TRBJ2-7
CASSPVGQTLSYEQYF
>TRBV5-4|TRBJ2-1
CASSLSGNSYNEQFF
>TRBV9|TRBJ2-1
CASSVGGDRGNEQFF
>TRBV5-6|TRBJ1-2
CASSLGHNYGYTF
>TRBV10-3|TRBJ2-5
CAIMGGLWETQYF
>TRBV28|TRBJ1-1
CASSSLGQGAIEAFF
>TRBV18|TRBJ1-2
CASSPSQGNYGYTF
>TRBV28|TRBJ2-3
CASTPTRLAVSDTQYF
>TRBV29-1|TRBJ2-5
CSVDVGREGETQYF
>TRBV19|TRBJ2-1
CASSMYSRMTNEQFF
>TRBV5-1|TRBJ2-1
CASSGGQADYNEQFF
>TRBV5-1|TRBJ2-4
CASSSGVPGKNIQYF
>TRBV4-1|TRBJ2-3
CASSQSRVRGGGNTDTQYF
>TRBV30|TRBJ2-3
CAWDLPNTQYF
>TRBV4-2|TRBJ1-2
CASSQDSGGASYGYTF
>TRBV29-1|TRBJ1-1
CSVVRTMNTEAFF
>TRBV5-1|TRBJ2-6
CASSLRGDRGASGANVLTF
>TRBV7-2|TRBJ1-1
CASSPTQGARNTEAFF
>TRBV19|TRBJ2-5
CASSVQGHWAETQYF
>TRBV15|TRBJ1-4
CATSGGGQGNLEKLFF
>TRBV27|TRBJ1-1
CASSSRGGSGTEAFF
>TRBV2|TRBJ1-2
CASSPYGAGYTF
>TRBV7-9|TRBJ1-4
CASSPNPTANEKLFF
>TRBV2|TRBJ2-3
CATLLGLSDTDTQYF
>TRBV30|TRBJ2-3
CAWSVGLAGADTQYF
>TRBV5-1|TRBJ2-1
CASSRGGVGNEQFF
>TRBV7-9|TRBJ2-1
CASRGTSVSWNEQFF
>TRBV28|TRBJ1-1
CASRYGVMNTEAFF
>TRBV5-4|TRBJ2-7
CASSGWGASSYEQYF
>TRBV2|TRBJ2-7
CASSEQGGSYEQYF
>TRBV18|TRBJ2-1
CASSPVDRNNEQFF
>TRBV28|TRBJ1-5
CASSRTGLRNQPQHF
>TRBV6-6|TRBJ2-5
CASSYFGTSAETQYF
>TRBV28|TRBJ2-1
CASSLSYNEQFF
>TRBV7-2|TRBJ2-5
CASSPKNQETQYF
>TRBV11-3|TRBJ2-6
CASSLGGAGANVLTF
>TRBV19|TRBJ1-4
CASSPPRGEGEKLFF
>TRBV5-4|TRBJ2-6
CASRLDGSGANVLTF